This T cell receptor beta chain comes out of a study of early T cells in non-severe SARS-CoV-2 infection. Study-level information: Unsorted whole blood bulk RNA was sequenced, with unpaired chains.

This clonotype was seen only a few times. Separate cDNA molecules each had unique molecular identifiers attached to them. TCRdb re-called the 5' RACE reads with MiXCR, one entry per CDR3 protein. The table lists approximately 66,000 distinct CDR3 sequences, around an eighth of them singletons. Germline loops: CDR1 SGHDT, CDR2 YYEEEE. V lost 2 bases to trimming and J lost 6 bases, with 14 bases between them. The CDR3 totals 15 residues. The TCR originated in an adult who was a healthcare worker with PCR-confirmed SARS-CoV-2 infection or an uninfected control (not recorded which). The V gene is TRBV5-6, the J gene TRBJ2-2; D possibly corresponds to TRBD1 (6 bases). The sample was whole blood. CDR3 nucleotides: TGTGCCAGCAGCTTAACACAGGGCTGGTCCGGGGAGCTGTTTTTT. This translates into CASSLTQGWSGELFF. Full variable domain (remainder filled in from reference TRBV5-6 and TRBJ2-2): DAGVTQSPTHLIKTRGQQVTLRCSPKSGHDTVSWYQQALGQGPQFIFQYYEEEERQRGNFPDRFSGHQFPNYSSELNVNALLLGDSALYLCASSLTQGWSGELFFGEGSRLTVL.